This T cell receptor beta chain appears in the sequencing data of a study of cytomegalovirus exposure and HLA in healthy donors. CDR1 is SEHNR and CDR2 is FQNEAQ in the germline V gene (reference sequence). Germline trimming cut 2 bases from V and 1 base from J; bases unmatched to any gene: 8. The CDR3 totals 16 residues. Profiling relied on immunoSEQ multiplex PCR, and the TCRdb table lists in-frame clones only, not all of them. The table records 90,000 to 150,000 clones, 88% of them present only once. As concerns this clone: Its antigen is not known.

The donors were members of the approximately 120-subject validation cohort (separate from the approximately 670-subject first cohort). Overall study findings and caveats: In the roughly 120 validation repertoires, a later analysis found that first-cohort TCR clusters tended to co-occur. The investigators catalogued some 150 TCR beta chains as cytomegalovirus-associated.

The sequenced sample consisted of PBMCs. The rearrangement uses TRBV7-9 and TRBJ2-7; 7 bases fit TRBD1. The sequence was obtained from a man between 18 and 35 years old in good health and CMV-seronegative. CDR3 loop: CASSLRQGADSYEQYF. The CDR3 DNA is TGTGCCAGCAGCTTACGACAGGGAGCGGATTCCTACGAGCAGTACTTC.